The clone carrying this TCR beta chain was counted a single time. TCRdb keeps only in-frame clones here, not all; method: immunoSEQ multiplex PCR. In the table there are fewer than 100,000 clones, around 95% of which are singletons. The data stem from a study of technical replicates of blood from a few donors. The CDR3 consists of 16 residues. V was shortened by 0 bases and J by 4 bases, with 13 bases between the two germline ends. CDR1 and CDR2 (germline): LGHNA, YNFKEQ. Sequences were obtained from T cells isolated from PBMCs. The chain combines TRBV4-2 with TRBJ2-1; a weak D match, TRBD2 (5 bases). The receptor was isolated from a human donor in good health. CDR3 nucleotide sequence: TGTGCCAGCAGCCAAGAGCCGAGCGGATTATACAATGAGCAGTTCTTC. Its protein is CASSQEPSGLYNEQFF.